The clone carrying this T cell receptor beta chain appeared once. Its antigen is not known. The data stem from a study of EBV T-cell therapy then PD-1 blockade in nasopharyngeal carcinoma. Assay: immunoSEQ multiplex PCR; the TCRdb copy retains only in-frame clones and omits some. Seen here are some 20,000 clones, around 82% observed once, and the top ten hold over 25%. As to treatment: AdE1-LMPpoly-expanded autologous EBV-specific T-cell therapy followed by anti-PD-1 nivolumab. From germline, CDR1 is SEHNR and CDR2 FQNEAQ (reference sequence). J gave up 7 bases and V 5 bases, and 13 bases lay outside the gene matches. The CDR3 is 16 residues long.

This TCR was sampled from a man aged 40-50 years with nasopharyngeal carcinoma. The sample consisted of CD8+ T cells from blood, taken at roughly day 60 from a patient whose treatment included autologous EBV-specific T cells and nivolumab. The chain combines TRBV7-9 with TRBJ1-5; TRBD1 agrees at 8 bases. CDR3 amino acids: CASSGEDRESRQPQHF. CDR3 in DNA: TGTGCCAGCAGCGGGGAGGACAGGGAATCGCGGCAGCCCCAGCATTTT.